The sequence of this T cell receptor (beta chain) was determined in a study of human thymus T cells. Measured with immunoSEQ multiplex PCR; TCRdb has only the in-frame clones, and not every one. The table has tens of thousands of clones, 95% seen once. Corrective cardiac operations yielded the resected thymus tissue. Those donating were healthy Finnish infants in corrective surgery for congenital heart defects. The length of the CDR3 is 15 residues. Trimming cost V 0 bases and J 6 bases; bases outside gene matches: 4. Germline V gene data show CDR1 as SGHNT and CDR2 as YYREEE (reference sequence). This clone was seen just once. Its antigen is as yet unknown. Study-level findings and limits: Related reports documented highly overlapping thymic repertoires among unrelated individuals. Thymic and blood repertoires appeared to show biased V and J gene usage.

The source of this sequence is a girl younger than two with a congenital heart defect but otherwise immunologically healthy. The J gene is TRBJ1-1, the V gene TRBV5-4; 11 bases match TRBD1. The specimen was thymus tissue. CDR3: CASSLARTGGSEAFF. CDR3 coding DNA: TGTGCCAGCAGCTTGGCCCGGACAGGGGGCTCTGAAGCTTTCTTT.